These T cell receptor beta chains were read from a single sample in a study of blood T cells in healthy people across ages. TCRdb passed the 5' RACE reads through MiXCR, listing each CDR3 protein once. The table shows roughly 1,000,000 distinct CDR3 sequences, with almost 25% occurring only once. The sample also formed part of further work on T cells of mothers and their children.

Input material: blood. The receptor set was obtained from a girl under 10 years old in good health. CDR3s include the opening cysteine and the closing phenylalanine or tryptophan. The D gene is left open where the match is weak. Some rows have no size entry. The others give once, few or many, or a class for an expanded clone.

V	J	size	D	DNA	CDR3
TRBV19	TRBJ2-1	few	-	TGTGCCAGTAGTATTAGGAGCTACAATGAGCAGTTCTTC	CASSIRSYNEQFF
TRBV27	TRBJ2-7	-	-	TGTGCCAGCAGTTTATCTTTCGGGTATAAGGGGCGTTACGAGCAGTACTTC	CASSLSFGYKGRYEQYF
TRBV7-2	TRBJ2-7	-	-	TGTGCCAGCAGCTTAGTCGGGTTCCGAGGGGGCGAGCAGTACTTC	CASSLVGFRGGEQYF
TRBV21-1	TRBJ2-2	-	-	TGTGCCGGGGCACACGAGCACGAGAGGTCCAAAACCGGGGAGCTGTTTTTT	CAGAHEHERSKTGELFF
TRBV6-5	TRBJ2-5	-	TRBD2	TGTGCCAGCAGTTACTCGGGCGGGGGGTACCAAGAGACCCAGTACTTC	CASSYSGGGYQETQYF
TRBV21-1	TRBJ2-7	few	-	TGCGCCAGCAGCAACTCCAAAAACCGAGAATACTCCTACGAGCAGTACTTC	CASSNSKNREYSYEQYF
TRBV5-1	TRBJ2-2	few	-	TGCGCCAGCTGGCCCCAGGGCACCGGGGAGCTGTTTTTT	CASWPQGTGELFF
TRBV29-1	TRBJ1-1	few	-	TGCAGCGTCAACCCGGACGGTGAAGCTTTCTTT	CSVNPDGEAFF
TRBV21-1	TRBJ1-6	few	-	TGTGCCAGCAGCAAAAATTCACCCCTCCACTTT	CASSKNSPLHF
TRBV12-5	TRBJ2-7	-	-	TGTGCTAGTGGTTTGGTAGGGGGGGCAGAACAGTACTTC	CASGLVGGAEQYF
TRBV6-5	TRBJ2-3	few	-	TGTGCCAGCAGTTACTCGGTTGCCATCGATACGCAGTATTTT	CASSYSVAIDTQYF